The T cell receptor beta chain described here comes from a study of blood T cell repertoires in COVID-19. Looking at the study overall: The United States, Italy and Spain provided the acute and convalescent COVID-19 samples. PBMCs, B-cell-depleted T cells, or T cells provided the cDNA or gDNA that made up the material.

With 0 bases removed from V and 2 bases from J, the gap between germline ends came to 16 bases. The CDR3 sequence is 18 residues long. Germline assignment: CDR1 LGHNA and CDR2 YSLEER. This table comes from immunoSEQ multiplex PCR, and its TCRdb copy is limited to in-frame clones, with some not included. Of tens of thousands of clones listed, roughly four fifths were seen once; the top ten hold 10% to 15%. The sequenced sample consisted of peripheral blood. V usage is TRBV4-3 and J usage is TRBJ2-2; possible D gene TRBD1, 5 bases. The clonotype originates from a human donor in a cohort sampled during active COVID-19. CDR3 protein: CASSQEEVRTLNTGELFF. CDR3 in DNA: TGCGCCAGCAGCCAAGAGGAAGTGCGGACACTAAACACCGGGGAGCTGTTTTTT.